What follows is one TCR beta chain and its context. TCRdb's table, derived via immunoSEQ multiplex PCR, lists solely in-frame clones and lacks some. The sample holds tens of thousands of clones, more than 85% seen once. This sample was taken from a study of OX40 agonist ivuxolimab in advanced cancers. Study summary: The dose of intravenous ivuxolimab that patients received every 2 weeks ranged from 0.01 to 10 mg/kg.

CDR3 length: 13 residues. Germline-derived CDR1 and CDR2 are SGHRS and YFSETQ. The ends lost 7 bases at V and 2 bases at J; junction bases unmatched: 4. A history of autoimmune disease or systemic immunosuppression excluded patients. Sampling of blood occurred at baseline, cycle 4 day 1, and cycle 7 day 1. The source material was CD4+ or CD8+ T cells sorted from blood, sampled in a trial of the OX40 agonist ivuxolimab. The TCR sequence derives from an adult with an advanced solid tumor such as melanoma, head and neck, liver or kidney cancer. The chain joins TRBV5-1 to TRBJ2-3; the match to TRBD1 covers 7 bases. For the CDR3, the DNA is TGCGCCAGCGGGGACAGCTACACAGATACGCAGTATTTT. It is translated as CASGDSYTDTQYF.